These T cell receptor beta chains were read from a single sample in a study of T cells in Graves' hyperthyroidism and ophthalmopathy. Via MiXCR, TCRdb re-called the multiplex PCR reads, giving one row per CDR3 protein. The table lists more than 350,000 distinct CDR3 sequences, roughly 15% of them singletons. The sequenced material came from blood. All receptors derive from an older woman with Graves' ophthalmopathy. Each CDR3 is given with its conserved first and last residue. The order of the fields is D gene, V gene, clone size, J gene, CDR3 protein, CDR3 DNA. D genes are given only for firm matches. Clone size is stated in some rows and not others, as once, few, many or a class when expanded.

TRBD1	TRBV28	many	TRBJ2-7	CASTLDRGREQYF	TGTGCCAGCACCCTCGACAGGGGGCGGGAGCAGTACTTC
.	TRBV6-1	many	TRBJ2-7	CASSISGTPVYEQYF	TGTGCCAGCAGTATCTCTGGGACACCGGTCTACGAGCAGTACTTC
TRBD2	TRBV5-8	.	TRBJ2-5	CASSAPGLAGGSRETQYF	TGTGCCAGCAGTGCTCCGGGACTAGCGGGAGGGTCCCGGGAGACCCAGTACTTC
.	TRBV5-1	many	TRBJ1-1	CASSLGGGSGTEAFF	TGCGCCAGCAGCTTGGGCGGGGGATCAGGGACTGAAGCTTTCTTT
TRBD2	TRBV5-1	few	TRBJ2-1	CASSLGLAGDLRNEQFF	TGCGCCAGCAGCTTAGGACTAGCGGGAGATCTTCGGAATGAGCAGTTCTTC
TRBD2	TRBV13	.	TRBJ2-1	CASSLAGGRGNEQFF	TGTGCCAGCAGCTTAGCGGGAGGGCGGGGGAATGAGCAGTTCTTC
.	TRBV29-1	.	TRBJ1-6	CSVTLSYNSPLHF	TGCAGCGTCACCCTCTCCTATAATTCACCCCTCCACTTT
TRBD1	TRBV3-1	many	TRBJ2-7	CASSPTGSGYEQYF	TGTGCCAGCAGCCCGACAGGGAGCGGCTACGAGCAGTACTTC
TRBD1	TRBV5-1	.	TRBJ1-4	CASSPRTGFDEKLFF	TGCGCCAGCAGCCCGCGGACAGGGTTTGATGAAAAACTGTTTTTT
TRBD2	TRBV2	many	TRBJ2-3	CASTKGLAGTDTQYF	TGTGCCAGCACCAAGGGACTAGCGGGGACAGATACGCAGTATTTT